This TCR beta chain was documented in a study of response to subunit inactivated influenza vaccine. TCRdb re-called the RT-PCR reads with MiXCR, one entry per CDR3 protein. The sample lists about 500,000 distinct CDR3 sequences; 16% were seen once. The CDR3 runs to 14 residues. V gave up 7 bases and J gave up 4 bases, with 13 bases separating them. The germline V gene has CDR1 SNHLY and CDR2 FYNNEI. The genes are TRBV2 and TRBJ2-2; unclear D gene. The sequenced sample was CD4+ T cells sorted from PBMCs, obtained about 24 months after vaccination. This TCR derives from a man between 50 and 75 years old who received an inactivated influenza vaccine. The CDR3 bases are TGTGCCAGCACCTTAAGAGGTACCACCGGGGAGCTGTTTTTT. Protein: CASTLRGTTGELFF. The variable domain in full, with the rest retrieved from reference TRBV2 and TRBJ2-2, is EPEVTQTPSHQVTQMGQEVILRCVPISNHLYFYWYRQILGQKVEFLVSFYNNEISEKSEIFDDQFSVERPDGSNFTLKIRSTKLEDSAMYFCASTLRGTTGELFFGEGSRLTVL.